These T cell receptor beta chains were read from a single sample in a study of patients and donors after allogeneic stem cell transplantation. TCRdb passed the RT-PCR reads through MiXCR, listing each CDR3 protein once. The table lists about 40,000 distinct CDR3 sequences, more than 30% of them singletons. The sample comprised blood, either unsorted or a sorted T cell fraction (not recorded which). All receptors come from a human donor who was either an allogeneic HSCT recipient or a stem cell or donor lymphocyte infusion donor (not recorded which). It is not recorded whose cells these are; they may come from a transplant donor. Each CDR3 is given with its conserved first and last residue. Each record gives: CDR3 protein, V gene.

CDR3aa: CASKGTYYNEQFF
v_gene: TRBV6-5

CDR3aa: CASSKDERVDNQPQHF
v_gene: TRBV21-1

CDR3aa: CASSQRRRSSYEQYF
v_gene: TRBV4-3

CDR3aa: CASSLVGSSYNSPLHF
v_gene: TRBV11-2

CDR3aa: CSVADRAAQPQHF
v_gene: TRBV29-1

CDR3aa: CASSFRASRTGGFYEQYF
v_gene: TRBV5-5

CDR3aa: CASSLVTSSSYNEQFF
v_gene: TRBV27

CDR3aa: CATRTGSYNEQFF
v_gene: TRBV12-3/TRBV12-4

CDR3aa: CASSSGDPGSQYF
v_gene: TRBV5-1

CDR3aa: CASTPSQETQYF
v_gene: TRBV28

CDR3aa: CASSIRDRGGNTIYF
v_gene: TRBV5-6

CDR3aa: CSVLGSHRTSTDTQYF
v_gene: TRBV29-1

CDR3aa: CASSGIGTGSNQPQHF
v_gene: TRBV5-5

CDR3aa: CAIRSTGGLYNEQFF
v_gene: TRBV10-3

CDR3aa: CASGPRGGSEAFF
v_gene: TRBV12-3/TRBV12-4

CDR3aa: CASSQDRDYGYTF
v_gene: TRBV4-2

CDR3aa: CASSLPGGTQYF
v_gene: TRBV4-1

CDR3aa: CASREGAFGQPQHF
v_gene: TRBV6-1

CDR3aa: CASSLWAGGTYEQYF
v_gene: TRBV27

CDR3aa: CASSQSSRIMGYEQYF
v_gene: TRBV14